The clone carrying this TCR beta chain was observed once. Antigen specificity is unknown. Amplification used 60 Vbeta primers and 13 Jbeta primers. The data were produced by immunoSEQ multiplex PCR, yet TCRdb's version contains in-frame clones alone and is incomplete. Among hundreds of thousands of clones listed, about 89% were seen once. Per the germline V gene, CDR1 is SGHTA and CDR2 is FQGNSA. The ends lost 6 bases at V and 1 base at J; junction bases unmatched: 8. The CDR3 covers 15 residues. The data are from a study of cytomegalovirus exposure and HLA in healthy donors. Study results and limitations: With high specificity and sensitivity, the classifier reportedly diagnosed cytomegalovirus status. Many donors shared some public TCRs, even though most TCR sequences were rare.

The source material was PBMCs. The receptor comes from a woman in her late teens or twenties in good health and CMV-seronegative. The genes are TRBV7-2 and TRBJ1-1, with 7 bases matching TRBD1. The CDR3 sequence is CASRLQGVGNTEAFF. The CDR3 DNA follows: TGTGCCAGCAGATTGCAGGGGGTGGGGAACACTGAAGCTTTCTTT. Filled out from reference TRBV7-2 and TRBJ1-1, the complete variable domain reads GAGVSQSPSNKVTEKGKDVELRCDPISGHTALYWYRQSLGQGLEFLIYFQGNSAPDKSGLPSDRFSAERTGGSVSTLTIQRTQQEDSAVYLCASRLQGVGNTEAFFGQGTRLTVV.